This T cell receptor (beta chain) was documented in a study of T cells in Graves' hyperthyroidism and ophthalmopathy. Study details: At initial diagnosis, before any treatment had begun, peripheral blood was obtained.

Germline-derived CDR1 and CDR2 are LNHDA and SQIVND (reference sequence). The ends were cut back, 5 bases at V and 5 bases at J, with 6 bases in the middle. The length of the CDR3 is 12 residues. Amplified TCR beta CDR3 regions derived from RNA transcripts. TCR CDR3 regions were first amplified by RT-PCR with HTBI primers. One entry per CDR3 protein, called by TCRdb with MiXCR from the multiplex PCR reads. The sample lists approximately 150,000 distinct CDR3 sequences, around 8.9% occurring once. General study results and limits: Separating ophthalmopathy from stable hyperthyroidism was achieved by a 13 V-J model. The blood repertoire included most of the expanded thyroid clonotypes above 0.001.

In regard to this clonotype: The antigen remains unidentified.

Uncontrolled infections, other autoimmune diseases, pregnancy or lactation led to exclusion of patients. Sequenced: blood. The receptor was isolated from a woman aged 18-29 years with Graves' hyperthyroidism that later progressed to Graves' ophthalmopathy. This chain links TRBV19 with TRBJ2-2; no definite D call. The CDR3 sequence is CASSERTGELFF. Written as DNA, the CDR3 is TGTGCCAGTAGTGAGCGAACCGGGGAGCTGTTTTTT.